Shown below are 23 T cell receptor beta chains from a single sample sequenced in a study of cytomegalovirus exposure and HLA in healthy donors (dated by TCRdb to about 2017). Libraries were prepared through the immunoSEQ multiplex PCR assay. For the multiplex PCR, a mixture combining 60 forward primers for TCR Vbeta segments and 13 reverse primers for TCR Jbeta segments was used. TCRdb's version of the immuneACCESS table is confined to in-frame rearrangements and falls short of the full clone set. An unresolved V gene accounts for under half of the shortfall where checked; the remainder is of unknown origin. The sample table gives some 130,000 clones. The ten largest clones capture about 1.8% of the sample. Input material: PBMCs. The receptors stem from a man between 18 and 29 years old in good health and CMV-seronegative.

The chain uses TRBV5-6 and TRBJ2-7; D remains ambiguous. CDR1 is SGHDT and CDR2 is YYEEEE in the germline V gene. V was pared by 1 base and J by 9 bases, with 11 bases between. This CDR3 has 12 residues. As DNA, the CDR3 is TGTGCCAGCAGCTTGTCTCACTTCGGGCAGTACTTC. Protein sequence: CASSLSHFGQYF.

The chain carries TRBV7-8 and TRBJ1-4; 9 nucleotides align to TRBD1. The CDR3 loop spans 16 amino acids. Germline values: CDR1 SGHVS, CDR2 FQNEAQ. Trimming at V came to 5 bases and at J to 5 bases, leaving 9 bases not matched to a gene. The CDR3 nucleotides read TGTGCCAGCAGCCGAACAGGGACAGGGAAGAATGAAAAACTGTTTTTT. Residues: CASSRTGTGKNEKLFF. Drawing the rest from reference TRBV7-8 and TRBJ1-4, the complete variable domain is GAGVSQSPRYKVAKRGQDVALRCDPISGHVSLFWYQQALGQGPEFLTYFQNEAQLDKSGLPSDRFFAERPEGSVSTLKIQRTQQEDSAVYLCASSRTGTGKNEKLFFGSGTQLSVL.

The CDR3 nucleotides are TGTGCCTCCCGTCTTTGGCGGGACAGGAATCAGCCCCAGCATTTT. Amino acids: CASRLWRDRNQPQHF. V and J are TRBV6-6 and TRBJ1-5; 8 bases fit TRBD1. V gave up 11 bases and J gave up 4 bases; unmatched junction bases: 13. Germline V gene lookup returns CDR1 MNHNY and CDR2 SVGAGI (reference sequence). CDR3 size: 15 residues.

The chain is built from TRBV28 and TRBJ2-1, with 10 bases aligning to TRBD1. CDR1 is MDHEN and CDR2 is SYDVKM in the germline V gene. V gave up 6 bases and J gave up 1 base; unmatched junction bases: 3. This CDR3 is built from 15 residues. CDR3 in DNA: TGTGCCAGCAGGATGGGACAGGGGTCCTACAATGAGCAGTTCTTC. It translates to CASRMGQGSYNEQFF.

The genes are TRBV15 and TRBJ2-5, with D possibly matching TRBD1 (6 bases). The germline gives CDR1 LNHNV, CDR2 YYDKDF (reference sequence). CDR3 size: 18 residues. Trimming removed 0 bases from V and 4 bases from J, with 21 bases in between. The CDR3 loop is CATSRDMPGDTLAETQYF. CDR3 coding DNA: TGTGCCACCAGCAGAGATATGCCCGGGGACACTCTGGCAGAGACCCAGTACTTC.

The chain couples TRBV30 to TRBJ2-7; D not resolved. The V end was cut by 2 bases, the J end by 0 bases, with 14 bases between. CDR1 is GTSNPN and CDR2 is SVGIG in the germline V gene (reference sequence). This CDR3 has 15 amino acids. The CDR3 spells CAWSPMGRSSYEQYF. CDR3 coding DNA: TGTGCCTGGAGTCCTATGGGCCGTAGCTCCTACGAGCAGTACTTC.

CDR3 DNA: TGTGCCAGCAGCCCTAGCGGAGGCGGGGCCTGGGAGCAGTTCTTC. Translated: CASSPSGGGAWEQFF. The genes are TRBV7-2 and TRBJ2-1; 7 nucleotides match TRBD2. V dropped 5 bases and J dropped 10; count of bases not matched to a gene: 14. This CDR3 is built from 15 residues. Looked up from germline, CDR1 is SGHTA and CDR2 is FQGNSA.

The genes are TRBV7-9 and TRBJ2-1; TRBD2 agrees at 8 bases. Germline loops: CDR1 SEHNR, CDR2 FQNEAQ (reference sequence). The length of the CDR3 is 16 residues. V gave up 1 base and J gave up 6 bases; unmatched junction bases: 8. The CDR3 DNA is TGTGCCAGCAGCTTAGACGTGACTAGCGTGATCAATGAGCAGTTCTTC. Translating it yields CASSLDVTSVINEQFF.

The CDR3 loop reads CATSRSEGDSSYEQYF. CDR3 coding DNA: TGTGCCACCAGCCGGAGCGAGGGGGATAGCTCCTACGAGCAGTACTTC. This rearrangement joins TRBV15 to TRBJ2-7; TRBD1 is a possible D gene (6 bases). Germline assignment: CDR1 LNHNV and CDR2 YYDKDF (reference sequence). This CDR3 has 16 amino acids. Trimming shortened V by 5 bases and J by 0 bases, and 17 bases separated the two germline ends.

The genes are TRBV7-9 and TRBJ2-7, with D possibly matching TRBD1 (7 bases). In germline, CDR1 is SEHNR, CDR2 FQNEAQ (reference sequence). V dropped 6 bases and J dropped 4 bases, with 19 bases sitting between them. CDR3 length: 15 amino acids. The CDR3: CASSTWAGGRYEQYF. CDR3 DNA: TGTGCCAGCAGTACCTGGGCAGGGGGGCGATACGAGCAGTACTTC. Based on the CDR3 plus reference TRBV7-9 and TRBJ2-7, the full variable domain is DTGVSQNPRHKITKRGQNVTFRCDPISEHNRLYWYRQTLGQGPEFLTYFQNEAQLEKSRLLSDRFSAERPKGSFSTLEIQRTEQGDSAMYLCASSTWAGGRYEQYFGPGTRLTVT.

The chain is built from TRBV30 and TRBJ1-2; 8 nucleotides line up with TRBD1. The germline V gene encodes CDR1 GTSNPN and CDR2 SVGIG (reference sequence). V shed 4 bases and J 2 bases; nucleotides not matched to a gene: 9. CDR3 length equals 15 residues. CDR3 loop: CAWTLQDRVNYGYTF. CDR3 in DNA: TGTGCCTGGACCCTCCAGGACAGGGTCAACTATGGCTACACCTTC. Full variable domain (missing parts from reference TRBV30 and TRBJ1-2): SQTIHQWPATLVQPVGSPLSLECTVEGTSNPNLYWYRQAAGRGLQLLFYSVGIGQISSEVPQNLSASRPQDRQFILSSKKLLLSDSGFYLCAWTLQDRVNYGYTFGSGTRLTVV.

V is TRBV28 and J is TRBJ2-1; 10 bases match TRBD1. Trimming cost V 5 bases and J 7 bases; bases outside gene matches: 8. Germline loops: CDR1 MDHEN, CDR2 SYDVKM. The CDR3 extends over 15 amino acids. The CDR3 coding sequence is TGTGCCAGCAGTGAAACCGGGACAGGGGCGAATGAGCAGTTCTTC. It specifies CASSETGTGANEQFF.

The chain couples TRBV5-1 to TRBJ2-7, with TRBD1 as a possible D gene (5 bases). The CDR3 is 14 amino acids. V gave up 3 bases and J gave up 2 bases, with 12 bases separating them. Germline V lookup: CDR1 SGHRS, CDR2 YFSETQ. The CDR3 spells CASSSRQNTYEQYF. The CDR3 DNA reads TGCGCCAGCAGCTCCCGACAGAATACCTACGAGCAGTACTTC.

V and J are TRBV18 and TRBJ2-7; TRBD1 matches 9 bases. CDR3 length equals 16 residues. J lost 3 bases, V lost 3 bases, and 9 bases had no gene match. CDR1 is KGHSH, CDR2 LQKENI, per germline. CDR3 coding DNA: TGTGCCAGCTCACCGATCGGGACAGGGCATCACTACGAGCAGTACTTC. This gives the protein CASSPIGTGHHYEQYF. The variable domain in full, with the rest retrieved from reference TRBV18 and TRBJ2-7, is NAGVMQNPRHLVRRRGQEARLRCSPMKGHSHVYWYRQLPEEGLKFMVYLQKENIIDESGMPKERFSAEFPKEGPSILRIQQVVRGDSAAYFCASSPIGTGHHYEQYFGPGTRLTVT.

Comment on this clone: Given the absence of the conserved phenylalanine or tryptophan at the CDR3 end, a read error is likely. Because the CDR3's place on the DNA is in doubt, the DNA is left out and the CDR3 is given as listed by TCRdb. The chain employs TRBV27 and TRBJ1-6; TRBD1 reflects the table's D call only, with no check against the DNA. From its first to its last residue, the CDR3 has 12 amino acids. Germline V gene lookup returns CDR1 MNHEY and CDR2 SMNVEV (reference sequence). The chain's CDR3 is CASSWTDGVPLG.

CDR3 nucleotides: TGTGCCAGCAGTCTTAAACAGGGTAACACTGAAGCTTTCTTT. Translating it yields CASSLKQGNTEAFF. V gene TRBV6-5 combines with J gene TRBJ1-1; tentative D call: TRBD1 (6 bases). Looked up from germline, CDR1 is MNHEY and CDR2 is SVGAGI. The CDR3 extends over 14 amino acids. Trimming shortened V by 5 bases and J by 2 bases, and 12 bases separated the two germline ends.

The V call is TRBV15, the J call TRBJ2-3; a possible D gene is TRBD1 (6 bases). V was cut by 6 bases and J by 6 bases, with 13 bases left in between. This CDR3 spans 13 amino acids. From germline, CDR1 is LNHNV and CDR2 YYDKDF (reference sequence). The CDR3 bases are TGTGCCACCAGGAAACAGGGAATGGATACGCAGTATTTT. This gives the protein CATRKQGMDTQYF.

V gene TRBV27 combines with J gene TRBJ1-1, with TRBD1 matching over 8 bases. V trimming: 6 bases; J trimming: 10 bases; junction bases outside the gene matches: 19. This CDR3 has 16 residues. Germline-derived CDR1 and CDR2 are MNHEY and SMNVEV (reference sequence). The CDR3 bases are TGTGCCAGCAGGGACAGGGTCGAAGAGGTTCATAGAGTAGCTTTCTTT. It encodes CASRDRVEEVHRVAFF.

V usage is TRBV4-3 and J usage is TRBJ1-1; no reliable D call. Per germline, CDR1 LGHNA and CDR2 YSLEER. There are 13 residues in the CDR3. The germline V and J ends were trimmed by 0 bases and 4 bases, with 6 bases remaining between them. The CDR3 reads CASSQDGITEAFF. The CDR3 coding sequence is TGCGCCAGCAGCCAAGACGGTATCACTGAAGCTTTCTTT.

The chain couples TRBV7-6 to TRBJ2-2, with D perhaps matching TRBD2 (5 bases). The CDR3 covers 14 residues. Germline CDR1 and CDR2: SGHVS and FNYEAQ. V gave up 3 bases and J gave up 6 bases, with 11 bases separating them. Here the CDR3 reads CASSFEGASGELFF. The CDR3 DNA is TGTGCCAGCAGCTTTGAGGGCGCTTCCGGGGAGCTGTTTTTT.

The chain's CDR3 is CASSVGLAGDGEQFF. The CDR3 DNA reads as TGTGCCAGCAGCGTAGGCCTAGCGGGAGATGGCGAGCAGTTCTTC. The chain combines TRBV9 with TRBJ2-1; 10 positions agree with TRBD2. The CDR3 extends over 15 amino acids. The germline V gene encodes CDR1 SGDLS and CDR2 YYNGEE. With 0 bases clipped from V and 10 bases from J, the junction kept 7 bases outside the gene matches.

The rearrangement links TRBV7-6 to TRBJ2-7, with D perhaps TRBD1 (6 bases). V was trimmed by 5 bases and J by 0 bases, leaving 20 bases between them. The CDR3 sequence is 17 residues long. The germline V gene encodes CDR1 SGHVS and CDR2 FNYEAQ. The CDR3 loop is CASSRAGSGAASYEQYF. As DNA, the CDR3 is TGTGCCAGCAGCCGCGCAGGGTCAGGGGCTGCCTCCTACGAGCAGTACTTC.

The chain employs TRBV29-1 and TRBJ2-3; 9 bases align to TRBD2. V lost 8 bases and J lost 6; bases outside the gene matches: 12. The CDR3 spans 14 residues. Germline CDR1 is SQVTM and CDR2 is ANQGSEA. In DNA, the CDR3 is TGCAGCATTAAAGGCGGGAGGGCCTCGGATACGCAGTATTTT. Protein: CSIKGGRASDTQYF.